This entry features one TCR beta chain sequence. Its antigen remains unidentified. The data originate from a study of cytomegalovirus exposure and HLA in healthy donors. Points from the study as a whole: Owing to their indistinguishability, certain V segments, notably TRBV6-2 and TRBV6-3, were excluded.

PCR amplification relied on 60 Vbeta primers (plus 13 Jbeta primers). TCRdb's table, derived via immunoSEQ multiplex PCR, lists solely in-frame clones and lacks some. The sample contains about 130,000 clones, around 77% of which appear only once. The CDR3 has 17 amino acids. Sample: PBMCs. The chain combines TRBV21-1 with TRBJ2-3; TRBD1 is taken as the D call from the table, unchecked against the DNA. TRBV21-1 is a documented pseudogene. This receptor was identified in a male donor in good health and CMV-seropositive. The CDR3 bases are TGTGCCAGCAGCAATTGGCTACAGGGGGTCGACTTAGATACGCAGTATTTT. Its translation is CASSNWLQGVDLDTQYF.